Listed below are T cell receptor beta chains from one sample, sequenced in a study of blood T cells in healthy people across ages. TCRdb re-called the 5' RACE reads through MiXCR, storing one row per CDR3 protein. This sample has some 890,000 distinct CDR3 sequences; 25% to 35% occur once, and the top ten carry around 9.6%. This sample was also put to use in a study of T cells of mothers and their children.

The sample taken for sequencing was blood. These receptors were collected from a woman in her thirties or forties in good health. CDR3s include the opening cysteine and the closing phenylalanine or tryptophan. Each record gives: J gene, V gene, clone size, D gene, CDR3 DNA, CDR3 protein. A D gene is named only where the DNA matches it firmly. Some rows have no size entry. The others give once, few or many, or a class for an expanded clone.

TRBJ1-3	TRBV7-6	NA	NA	TGTGCCAGCAGCTTAATCGGAGCGGGAAACACCATATATTTT	CASSLIGAGNTIYF
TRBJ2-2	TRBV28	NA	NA	TGTGCCAGCAGTAAGACGCCGGTGGGACTCCGAGGTGGGACCGGGGAGCTGTTTTTT	CASSKTPVGLRGGTGELFF
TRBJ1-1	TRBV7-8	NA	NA	TGTGCCAGCAGCTCTACGCCACGGTACCGGAACACTGAAGCTTTCTTT	CASSSTPRYRNTEAFF
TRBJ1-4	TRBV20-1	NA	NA	TGCAGTGCTAGCGTCGCGGGGTATGAAAAACTGTTTTTT	CSASVAGYEKLFF
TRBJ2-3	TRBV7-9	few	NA	TGTGCCAGCAGCGTTAGAAGGGGGACCGGAACAGATACGCAGTATTTT	CASSVRRGTGTDTQYF
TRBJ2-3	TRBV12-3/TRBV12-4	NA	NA	TGTGCCAGCAGCCGACAGGAAGGAGGTTCAGATACGCAGTATTTT	CASSRQEGGSDTQYF
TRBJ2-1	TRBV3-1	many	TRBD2	TGTGCCAGCAGCCAAGTGCTAGCGGGAACTAATGAGCAGTTCTTC	CASSQVLAGTNEQFF
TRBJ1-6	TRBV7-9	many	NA	TGTGCCAGCAGCTTAGGACAGGAGATTTCACCCCTCCACTTT	CASSLGQEISPLHF
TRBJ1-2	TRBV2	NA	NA	TGTGCCAGTCCAGGGGTCGGCTACACCTTC	CASPGVGYTF
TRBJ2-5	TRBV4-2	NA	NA	TGTGCCAGCAGCCAAGGGTTAGCAGAACCAGAGACCCAGTACTTC	CASSQGLAEPETQYF
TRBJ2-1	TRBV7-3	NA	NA	TGTGCCAGCAGCCCGTCGACAGGGAGGTACAATGAGCAGTTCTTC	CASSPSTGRYNEQFF
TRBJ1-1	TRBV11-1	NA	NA	TGTGCCAGCAGCTTAGCTCCAGATGGGACTGAAGCTTTCTTT	CASSLAPDGTEAFF
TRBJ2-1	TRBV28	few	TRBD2	TGTGCCAGCCAGACTAGCGGGGATGAGCAGTTCTTC	CASQTSGDEQFF
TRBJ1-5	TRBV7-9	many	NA	TGTGCCAGCAGCCAAGGAGGGTATGATCAGCCCCAGCATTTT	CASSQGGYDQPQHF
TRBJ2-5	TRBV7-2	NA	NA	TGTGCCAGCAGCTCGCGGTCCGTCGGGGCAGAGACCCAGTACTTC	CASSSRSVGAETQYF
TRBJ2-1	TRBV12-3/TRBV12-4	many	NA	TGTGCCAGCAGTTTCGAAAGAAGCAATGAGCAGTTCTTC	CASSFERSNEQFF
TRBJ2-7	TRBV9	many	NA	TGTGCCAGCAGCGTAGCTCGGGACACATCCTACGAGCAGTACTTC	CASSVARDTSYEQYF
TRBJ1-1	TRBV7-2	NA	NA	TGTGCCAGCAGCTTAGGGAGTCTCATGAACGCTGAAGCTTTCTTT	CASSLGSLMNAEAFF
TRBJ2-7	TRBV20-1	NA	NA	TGCAGTGCTAGAGATACTAGACTTGACGAGCAGTACTTC	CSARDTRLDEQYF
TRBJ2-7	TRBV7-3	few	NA	TGTGCCTCCGGAAGGGGGGTCGTTCCCTACGAGCAGTACTTC	CASGRGVVPYEQYF
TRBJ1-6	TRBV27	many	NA	TGTGCCAGCAGTTTAAAAGGACAATATAATTCACCCCTCCACTTT	CASSLKGQYNSPLHF
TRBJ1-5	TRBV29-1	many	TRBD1	TGCAGCGTTGCGACCGTACAGGGGTTAGGTCAGCCCCAGCATTTT	CSVATVQGLGQPQHF
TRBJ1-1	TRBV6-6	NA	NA	TGTGCCAGCAGAGGGAACCGGGAATACACTGAAGCTTTCTTT	CASRGNREYTEAFF
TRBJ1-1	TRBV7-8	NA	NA	TGTGCCAGCAGCTTAGTTGAGTGGCGGACTGAAGCTTTCTTT	CASSLVEWRTEAFF
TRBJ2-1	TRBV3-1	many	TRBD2	TGTGCCAGCAGCCAAGCAACCCGGGGGGACAATGAGCAGTTCTTC	CASSQATRGDNEQFF
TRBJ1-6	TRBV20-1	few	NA	TGCAGTGCCCGGTCCACAGTAAATTCACCCCTCCACTTT	CSARSTVNSPLHF
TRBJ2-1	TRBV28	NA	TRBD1	TGTGCCAGCAGTTTGTACAGGGGGTCCTCCTACAATGAGCAGTTCTTC	CASSLYRGSSYNEQFF
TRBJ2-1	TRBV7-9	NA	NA	TGTGCCAGCAGCCTCGTGATGAGCTCCAACAATGAGCAGTTCTTC	CASSLVMSSNNEQFF
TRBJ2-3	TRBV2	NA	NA	TGTGCCAGTTGTGGCGGAGTCGAGCTAGCCACAGATACGCAGTATTTT	CASCGGVELATDTQYF
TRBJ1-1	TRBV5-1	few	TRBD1	TGCGCCAGCAGCTGGACAGGGGACAACACTGAAGCTTTCTTT	CASSWTGDNTEAFF
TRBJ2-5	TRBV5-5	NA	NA	TGTGCCAGCAGCCCTAGGGGACACGACCGTCAAGAGACCCAGTACTTC	CASSPRGHDRQETQYF
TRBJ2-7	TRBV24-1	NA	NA	TGTGCCACCAGTGACCCCCCGGCCCTCTCAGACGAGCAGTACTTC	CATSDPPALSDEQYF
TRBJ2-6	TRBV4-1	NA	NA	TGCGCCAGCAGCCAAGATAGTGCTGGGGCCAACGTCCTGACTTTC	CASSQDSAGANVLTF
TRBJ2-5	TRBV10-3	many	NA	TGTGCCATATCGGGGGGCCGGGAGACCCAGTACTTC	CAISGGRETQYF